The sequence of this T cell receptor beta chain was determined in a study of spatial heterogeneity in lung cancer. Looking at the study overall: Sequences of the beta chain were consistently detected in greater numbers than alpha-chain sequences.

The time point here: sample taken at primary tumor resection. Material for sequencing was whole RNA from tumor, nontumor lung or frozen PBMC, left unsorted. There were some 70 donors, all of them untreated patients with early-stage non-small cell lung cancer. TCR cDNA molecules each carried a unique molecular identifier. TCRdb itself ran the 5' RACE reads through MiXCR, one entry per CDR3 protein. The sample shows 9,500 to 12,000 distinct CDR3 sequences, roughly 24% of them seen only once. There are many counts of this clonotype. CDR3 size: 13 residues. CDR1 and CDR2 (germline): SEHNR, FQNEAQ (reference sequence). The germline V and J ends were trimmed by 5 bases and 4 bases, with 6 bases remaining between them.

Here the sequenced sample was PBMCs, taken at surgery. The chain uses TRBV7-9 and TRBJ2-6; no firm D call. The receptor was derived from a female donor with early-stage non-small cell lung cancer. CDR3 nucleotides: TGTGCCAGCAGCGAGGCGGGGGCCAACGTCCTGACTTTC. Amino acids: CASSEAGANVLTF.